The clone carrying this T cell receptor beta chain turned up a few times. The entry originates in a study of T-cell memory formation after mild COVID-19. TCRdb redid the calling of the 5' RACE reads with MiXCR, one entry per CDR3 protein. The sample has some 300,000 distinct CDR3 sequences; less than 25% are singletons. CDR3 size: 16 residues. V lost 5 bases and J lost 5; bases outside the gene matches: 8. Sequenced: PBMCs or a T cell subset sorted from them (not recorded which). V usage is TRBV12-3 or TRBV12-4 and J usage is TRBJ2-3; 12 bases map to TRBD2. The sequence was obtained from a man between 18 and 29 years old who had mild COVID-19 (a few samples of this study predate the infection). Cell type and time point are not known. CDR3 sequence reads: CASSPASGGAGDTQYF. DNA of the CDR3: TGTGCCAGCAGTCCCGCTAGCGGGGGGGCCGGAGATACGCAGTATTTT.